Listed here are 28 T cell receptor beta chains from one sample, sequenced in a study of blood T cells in healthy people across ages. Sample-barcoded 5' priming and a J-beta primer mix drove a second PCR of roughly 6 to 12 cycles. TCRdb re-analysed the 5' RACE reads in MiXCR, keeping a single row per CDR3 protein. Found here are 910,000 or so distinct CDR3 sequences, roughly 51% of them singletons; the top ten hold over 20%. Specimen: blood. These receptors originate from a woman aged 55 to 70 in good health.

This clonotype was detected a few times. The chain recombines TRBV27 with TRBJ2-1, with a tentative D call TRBD2 (7 bases). The germline CDR1 and CDR2 sequences are MNHEY and SMNVEV (reference sequence). V was clipped by 4 bases and J by 3 bases, with 13 bases between them. There are 15 residues in the CDR3. DNA for the CDR3: TGTGCCAGCAGTTCCCCGGGGGGCGGCTACAATGAGCAGTTCTTC. Its translation: CASSSPGGGYNEQFF.

V gene TRBV3-1 combines with J gene TRBJ1-1; D is unresolved. Per germline, CDR1 LGHDT and CDR2 YNNKEL (reference sequence). This CDR3 has 14 residues. Between the trimmed V and J ends, which lost 4 bases and 1 base, there was a span of 10 bases. This CDR3 reads CASSPGYRNTEAFF. The DNA for the CDR3 is TGTGCCAGCAGCCCAGGCTACAGGAACACTGAAGCTTTCTTT.

This clonotype was observed a few times. CDR3 nucleotide sequence: TGTGCCAGCAGCCTGCGCCGCCAAGCGGGAGGAGGTACAGATACGCAGTATTTT. Its protein is CASSLRRQAGGGTDTQYF. The chain carries TRBV5-4 and TRBJ2-3; 9 bases line up with TRBD2. Germline-derived CDR1 and CDR2 are SGHNT and YYREEE (reference sequence). V was pared by 4 bases and J by 3 bases, with 15 bases of the junction left unmatched. The CDR3 length is 18 residues.

The rearrangement uses TRBV29-1 and TRBJ1-4; 12 bases line up with TRBD1. V dropped 7 bases and J dropped 10; count of bases not matched to a gene: 7. There are 13 residues in the CDR3. CDR1 SQVTM and CDR2 ANQGSEA come from the germline V gene. The CDR3 here is CSAMGQGAAKLFF. In nucleotides, the CDR3 is TGCAGCGCCATGGGACAGGGGGCCGCAAAACTGTTTTTT.

The chain recombines TRBV24-1 with TRBJ2-7; tentatively, D is TRBD1 or TRBD2 (5 bases each). The CDR3 is 16 amino acids. CDR1 is KGHDR, CDR2 SFDVKD, per germline. The V gene lost 3 bases and the J gene lost 2 bases, with 16 bases spanning the gap. The CDR3, as DNA: TGTGCCACCAGTGATACCGGGACGTCGGGCGCCTACGAGCAGTACTTC. It specifies CATSDTGTSGAYEQYF.

The rearrangement links TRBV29-1 to TRBJ2-3; D possibly matches TRBD1 or TRBD2 (5 bases each). The V gene lost 4 bases and the J gene lost 4 bases, with 18 bases spanning the gap. Germline V lookup: CDR1 SQVTM, CDR2 ANQGSEA. The CDR3 is 15 residues long. The CDR3 DNA is TGCAGCGTTGTGGGGGTGGGCTTCGTCTCAGATACGCAGTATTTT. Translation: CSVVGVGFVSDTQYF.

The chain uses TRBV5-5 and TRBJ2-7, with unresolved D. Germline values: CDR1 SGHKS, CDR2 YYEKEE (reference sequence). CDR3 length equals 15 residues. V shed 4 bases and J shed 0 bases, with 14 bases lying between them. The CDR3 DNA sequence: TGTGCCAGCAGCCAGGACGGAAGGAGCTCCTACGAGCAGTACTTC. This translates into CASSQDGRSSYEQYF.

The chain carries TRBV4-3 and TRBJ1-2, with 8 bases that match TRBD1. Germline-derived CDR1 and CDR2 are LGHNA and YSLEER. This CDR3 comprises 15 residues. Trimming at V came to 3 bases and at J to 6 bases, leaving 9 bases not matched to a gene. The CDR3: CASSQLTTTGDGYTF. CDR3 coding DNA: TGCGCCAGCAGCCAGCTGACGACGACAGGGGATGGCTACACCTTC.

The gene calls are TRBV6-5 and TRBJ1-4; the match to TRBD1 covers 9 bases. V shed 0 bases, J shed 5 bases, and the junction held 1 base outside the gene matches. The CDR3 is made up of 15 amino acids. The germline V gene has CDR1 MNHEY and CDR2 SVGAGI. The CDR3 region is CASSYSGTGNEKLFF. The CDR3 DNA reads TGTGCCAGCAGTTACTCCGGGACAGGGAATGAAAAACTGTTTTTT.

The chain couples TRBV3-1 to TRBJ2-1, with D tentatively TRBD1 (6 bases). The CDR3 loop spans 14 amino acids. Trimming pared 4 bases from V and 5 bases from J, leaving 12 bases between. Germline assignment: CDR1 LGHDT and CDR2 YNNKEL (reference sequence). The CDR3 sequence is CASSRRDTHNEQFF. DNA for the CDR3: TGTGCCAGCAGCCGCCGGGACACCCACAATGAGCAGTTCTTC.

The CDR3 spells CASSLEGAGGSPEQFF. The CDR3 coding sequence is TGCGCCAGCAGCTTGGAAGGGGCGGGGGGGTCCCCTGAGCAGTTCTTC. The chain uses TRBV5-1 and TRBJ2-1, with 9 bases fitting TRBD2. Trimming cost V 0 bases and J 9 bases; bases outside gene matches: 10. The CDR3 covers 16 residues. Germline V gene sequence: CDR1 SGHRS, CDR2 YFSETQ.

This clonotype was counted between two and nine times. The chain employs TRBV7-9 and TRBJ2-5; D is undetermined. TRBJ2-7 explains the end of the DNA better; the J call may be wrong. Germline assignment: CDR1 SEHNR and CDR2 FQNEAQ (reference sequence). The CDR3 sequence is 14 residues long. The CDR3 protein is CASGVLGGLYEQYF. CDR3 in DNA: TGTGCCAGCGGGGTTTTGGGTGGTCTCTACGAGCAGTACTTC.

The genes are TRBV20-1 and TRBJ2-1; weak D call: TRBD2 (6 bases). The CDR3 sequence is 14 residues long. Germline values: CDR1 DFQATT, CDR2 SNEGSKA (reference sequence). Here the CDR3 reads CGLHGLPSPNEQFF. The CDR3, as DNA: TGCGGATTGCACGGACTACCATCTCCCAATGAGCAGTTCTTC.

This clonotype was seen more than once but under ten times. V is TRBV11-2 and J is TRBJ1-6; tentatively, D is TRBD1 (5 bases). V lost 6 bases to trimming and J lost 13 bases, with 16 bases between them. This CDR3 is 13 amino acids long. Germline values: CDR1 SGHAT, CDR2 FQNNGV. CDR3 region: CASRVGGRDPLHF. The CDR3 DNA reads as TGTGCCAGCAGAGTGGGAGGCAGGGATCCCCTCCACTTT.

The chain uses TRBV5-4 and TRBJ2-7, with D perhaps matching TRBD2 (6 bases). The CDR3 runs to 16 residues. Trimming left V 1 base short and J 5 bases short, with 19 bases between. Germline values: CDR1 SGHNT, CDR2 YYREEE (reference sequence). CDR3 protein: CASSLMAPGGSDEQYF. CDR3 sequence (DNA): TGTGCCAGCAGCTTGATGGCCCCCGGGGGTTCCGACGAGCAGTACTTC.

This clonotype appeared a few times. The chain couples TRBV7-2 to TRBJ2-1; D possibly uses TRBD1 or TRBD2 (5 bases each). The CDR3 totals 12 residues. Per germline, CDR1 SGHTA and CDR2 FQGNSA. V was trimmed by 5 bases and J by 7 bases, leaving 9 bases between them. The CDR3, as DNA: TGTGCCAGCAGCCGGGACGCTAATGAGCAGTTCTTC. Encoded protein: CASSRDANEQFF.

This chain connects TRBV20-1 to TRBJ2-3, with 9 nucleotides matching TRBD2. The CDR3 is 16 amino acids. CDR1 DFQATT and CDR2 SNEGSKA come from the germline V gene (reference sequence). Unmatched junction bases numbered 11, after V lost 2 bases and J lost 5 bases. The CDR3 region has the DNA TGCAGTGCTAGATCCCTGACTAGCGGTTTAATAGATACGCAGTATTTT. It encodes CSARSLTSGLIDTQYF.

V gene TRBV3-1 combines with J gene TRBJ2-5; a possible D gene is TRBD2 (6 bases). V dropped 6 bases and J dropped 11 bases, with 22 bases sitting between them. CDR3 size: 14 residues. Germline V gives CDR1 LGHDT, CDR2 YNNKEL (reference sequence). The CDR3 DNA is TGTGCCAGCAGTGAAAGCGGGTCTTTCCATGAGCAGTACTTC. Amino acid sequence: CASSESGSFHEQYF.

This chain connects TRBV12-3 or TRBV12-4 to TRBJ2-3; 7 bases agree with TRBD2. CDR3 length equals 15 residues. Losses at the gene ends were 6 bases for V and 5 bases for J; bases not matched to a gene: 11. Here the CDR3 reads CASSPSGTNGDTQYF. The DNA of the CDR3 is TGTGCCAGCAGCCCCTCGGGGACTAACGGAGATACGCAGTATTTT.

This clonotype showed up just a few times. This chain uses TRBV20-1 with TRBJ2-7, with D possibly being TRBD1 (6 bases). This CDR3 has 14 residues. V was shortened by 3 bases and J by 0 bases, with 12 bases between the two germline ends. The germline CDR1 and CDR2 sequences are DFQATT and SNEGSKA (reference sequence). CDR3 sequence reads: CSARLQGSSYEQYF. The CDR3, as DNA: TGCAGTGCTAGGTTACAGGGCTCCTCCTACGAGCAGTACTTC.

The J gene is TRBJ1-2, the V gene TRBV27, with D unresolved. Germline V gene lookup returns CDR1 MNHEY and CDR2 SMNVEV (reference sequence). V lost 6 bases to trimming and J lost 7 bases, with 18 bases between them. CDR3 length: 14 residues. CDR3 in DNA: TGTGCCAGCAGGCCCCAAGGGCAGTCCCGTGGCTACACCTTC. This gives the protein CASRPQGQSRGYTF.

This clonotype has only a few counts. The chain is built from TRBV6-5 and TRBJ2-5, with 10 bases that match TRBD2. V was pared by 2 bases and J by 0 bases, with 12 bases of the junction left unmatched. CDR1 is MNHEY and CDR2 is SVGAGI in the germline V gene. CDR3 length: 19 amino acids. CDR3 loop: CASSYRQGTSEKYQETQYF. The CDR3 region has the DNA TGTGCCAGCAGTTACCGTCAGGGGACTAGCGAAAAGTACCAAGAGACCCAGTACTTC.

This clonotype turned up a few times. The chain links TRBV7-2 to TRBJ1-2; possible D gene TRBD1, 6 bases. The CDR3 is 13 residues long. The germline CDR1 and CDR2 sequences are SGHTA and FQGNSA. Trimming took off 5 bases at V and 7 bases at J, with 14 bases between the two ends. The CDR3 reads CASSRGVERGYTF. CDR3 DNA: TGTGCCAGCAGCAGGGGGGTAGAGCGTGGCTACACCTTC.

The rearrangement joins TRBV6-1 to TRBJ2-6, with a weak D call TRBD2 (5 bases). V shed 6 bases and J shed 0 bases, with 12 bases lying between them. Looked up from germline, CDR1 is MNHNS and CDR2 is SASEGT. This CDR3 spans 16 amino acids. The CDR3 loop is CASRREKGSGANVLTF. CDR3 DNA: TGTGCCAGCAGAAGGGAGAAGGGCTCTGGGGCCAACGTCCTGACTTTC.

The chain links TRBV6-6 to TRBJ2-5, with a weak D call TRBD2 (5 bases). This CDR3 spans 16 amino acids. V lost 2 bases and J lost 2, with 15 bases in between. Germline assignment: CDR1 MNHNY and CDR2 SVGAGI (reference sequence). CDR3 nucleotides: TGTGCCAGCAGTTACGGTGGGAGAGTCGAACAAGAGACCCAGTACTTC. Encoded protein: CASSYGGRVEQETQYF.

The DNA of the CDR3 is TGTGCCAGCAGTTATCGTCGGCCCTACGAGCAGTACTTC. It yields the protein CASSYRRPYEQYF. This chain joins TRBV6-6 and TRBJ2-7, with unresolved D. The CDR3 is 13 residues long. V lost 3 bases, J lost 2 bases, and 8 bases lay in between. Germline assignment: CDR1 MNHNY and CDR2 SVGAGI (reference sequence).

The chain is built from TRBV7-2 and TRBJ2-5; 8 nucleotides agree with TRBD2. Trimming took 7 bases from V and 7 from J; bases not matched to a gene: 14. CDR1 and CDR2 from the germline V gene are SGHTA and FQGNSA. The CDR3 has 15 amino acids. CDR3 loop: CASNIREGLSGTQYF. CDR3 sequence (DNA): TGTGCCAGCAACATCCGGGAGGGCCTTTCTGGGACCCAGTACTTC.

At least ten counts were recorded for this clonotype. The chain has TRBV29-1 and TRBJ2-5; 9 nucleotides match TRBD1. This CDR3 is built from 13 residues. Germline loops: CDR1 SQVTM, CDR2 ANQGSEA. V was clipped by 8 bases and J by 5 bases; unmatched bases: 9. The DNA for the CDR3 is TGCAGCTCAGGGACAGGGACGTGGGAGACCCAGTACTTC. This gives the protein CSSGTGTWETQYF.